The present TCR beta chain was sequenced within a study of blood T cell repertoires in COVID-19. Study context: Samples representing acute and convalescent COVID-19 were sourced from the United States, Italy and Spain.

Produced via immunoSEQ multiplex PCR; TCRdb's table is partial and in-frame only. This sample has approximately 190,000 clones, with about 80% found just once. Sequenced sample: peripheral blood. The clonotype was recovered from a human donor with acute or convalescent COVID-19. The donor label of this sample is uncertain.

CDR3 residues: CASSYRGSGEAGELFF. The CDR3 coding sequence is TGTGCCAGCAGTTACCGTGGCTCCGGGGAAGCCGGGGAGCTGTTTTTT. The chain links TRBV6-6 to TRBJ2-2, with D tentatively TRBD2 (5 bases). V was pared by 2 bases and J by 6 bases, with 16 bases between. The CDR3 is made up of 16 amino acids. Germline CDR1 MNHNY, CDR2 SVGAGI (reference sequence).